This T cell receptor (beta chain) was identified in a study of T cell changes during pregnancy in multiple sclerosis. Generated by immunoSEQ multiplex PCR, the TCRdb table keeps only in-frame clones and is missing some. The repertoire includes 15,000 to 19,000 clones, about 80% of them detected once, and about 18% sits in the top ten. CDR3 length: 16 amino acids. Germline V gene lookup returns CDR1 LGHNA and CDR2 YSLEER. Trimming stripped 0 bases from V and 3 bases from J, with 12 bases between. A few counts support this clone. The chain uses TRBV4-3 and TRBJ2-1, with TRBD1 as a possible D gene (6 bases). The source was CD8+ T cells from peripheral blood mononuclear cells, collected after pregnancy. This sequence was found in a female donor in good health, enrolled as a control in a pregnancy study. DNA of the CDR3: TGCGCCAGCAGCCAAGAGCCCAGGGGAAACTACAATGAGCAGTTCTTC. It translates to CASSQEPRGNYNEQFF.